Listed below are T cell receptor beta chains from one sample, sequenced in a study of metastatic and nonmetastatic thyroid tumors. TCRdb re-processed the PCR reads through MiXCR. The table has approximately 13,000 clones, approximately 23% seen once. Input material: adjacent normal tissue. All receptors derive from a female donor with papillary thyroid cancer or a benign thyroid nodule (not recorded which). Some clones in this sample may be carry-over from other donors' samples. Both conserved end residues are part of each CDR3. Each record gives: clone size, D gene, J gene, V gene, CDR3 DNA, CDR3 protein. The D gene is left open where the match is weak. Some rows have no size entry. The others give once, few or many, or a class for an expanded clone.

>NA|NA|TRBJ2-7|TRBV5-1
TGCGCCAGCAGCTTGGAGGGCGGAGGGATCTACGAGCAGTACTTC
CASSLEGGGIYEQYF
>many|NA|TRBJ1-2|TRBV28
TGTGCCAGCAGTGCGGGACAATCCCAAGTGGAGGGCTACACCTTC
CASSAGQSQVEGYTF
>many|NA|TRBJ2-1|TRBV7-3
TGTGCCAGCAGCCCCCTGCGGCGTCGCAATGAGCAGTTCTTC
CASSPLRRRNEQFF
>few|TRBD1|TRBJ2-1|TRBV5-1
TGCGCCAGCAGCTTGGCAGGACAGGGGGAGAGGCAGTTCTTC
CASSLAGQGERQFF
>NA|TRBD2|TRBJ2-1|TRBV6-1
TGTGCCAGCAGTGAGGGGGGGTACGCCTACAATGAGCAGTTCTTC
CASSEGGYAYNEQFF
>NA|TRBD1|TRBJ2-7|TRBV11-3
TGTGCCAGCAGCTTAAGGACAGGGGGCGGTGAGCAGTACTTC
CASSLRTGGGEQYF
>NA|NA|TRBJ2-1|TRBV18
TGTGCCAGCTCACCAGTGGGGTATTCCTTCAATGAGCAGTTCTTC
CASSPVGYSFNEQFF
>many|NA|TRBJ1-4|TRBV6-1
TGTGCCAGTTCCCCCTGGGGAGGAAGAAATGAAAAACTGTTTTTT
CASSPWGGRNEKLFF
>many|NA|TRBJ2-1|TRBV7-9
TGTGCCAGCAGCTCCCGACTAGAAGCCTACAATGAGCAGTTCTTC
CASSSRLEAYNEQFF
>NA|NA|TRBJ1-1|TRBV11-2
TGTGCCAGCAGCTTAGTGGGGTATGAAGCTTTCTTT
CASSLVGYEAFF
>many|NA|TRBJ2-2|TRBV30
TGTGCCTGGAGCCCGACGCGGCGGGAGCTGTTTTTT
CAWSPTRRELFF
>medium-sized|NA|TRBJ1-1|TRBV20-1
TGCAGTGCTAGAGTAGCGTCGGGACAAAACACTGAAGCTTTCTTT
CSARVASGQNTEAFF
>many|TRBD1|TRBJ2-1|TRBV7-9
TGTGCCAGCAGCCCGCCCCGGACAGGGTCCCCATCATTTAACAATGAGCAGTTCTTC
CASSPPRTGSPSFNNEQFF
>medium-sized|NA|TRBJ2-1|TRBV6-1
TGTGCCAGCAGTGTCCCGGGGGTGAGGAGTGGCGGGCCCAACAATGAGCAGTTCTTC
CASSVPGVRSGGPNNEQFF
>many|NA|TRBJ1-1|TRBV5-5
TGTGCCAGCAGCTTTGAACAGGAAGAAGCTTTCTTT
CASSFEQEEAFF
>few|NA|TRBJ1-1|TRBV2
TGTGCCAGCATTGAGATAGGCACAGAAGCTTTCTTT
CASIEIGTEAFF
>NA|NA|TRBJ2-7|TRBV5-6
TGTGCCAGCAGCTTGGCCGACCGCTCGAGTGAGCAGTACTTC
CASSLADRSSEQYF
>few|NA|TRBJ1-5|TRBV6-1
TGTGCCAGCAGTACCGGAACTGGGACACGGCAGCATCAGCCCCAGCATTTT
CASSTGTGTRQHQPQHF
>medium-sized|NA|TRBJ1-5|TRBV28
TGTGCCAGCAGTTCCCTATGGGGGAATCAGCCCCAGCATTTT
CASSSLWGNQPQHF
>NA|NA|TRBJ2-5|TRBV5-1
TGCGCCAGCAGCTCGGAAATAGGCGGCGGTTGGGAGACCCAGTACTTC
CASSSEIGGGWETQYF
>few|TRBD1|TRBJ1-5|TRBV24-1
TGTGCCACCAGTGAAGCAGGTACAGGGGTCCATCAGCCCCAGCATTTT
CATSEAGTGVHQPQHF
>NA|NA|TRBJ2-2|TRBV12-3/TRBV12-4
TGTGCCAGCAGTTTAGGTACCGCGAACACCGGGGAGCTGTTTTTT
CASSLGTANTGELFF
>NA|TRBD2|TRBJ2-3|TRBV28
TGTGCCAGAAAGCGGGGGTGGGTGTCTGATACGCAGTATTTT
CARKRGWVSDTQYF
>medium-sized|TRBD1|TRBJ2-7|TRBV10-2
TGCGCCAGCTCGACAGCTCGGACAGGGACCTACGAGCAGTACTTC
CASSTARTGTYEQYF
>NA|NA|TRBJ2-5|TRBV12-5
TGTGCTGGGCTCGGGGGCCGTGACCAAGAGACCCAGTACTTC
CAGLGGRDQETQYF
>once|NA|TRBJ2-3|TRBV5-6
TGTGCCAGCAGCCCGGGACTCCACACAGATACGCAGTATTTT
CASSPGLHTDTQYF
>few|TRBD2|TRBJ2-7|TRBV6-1
TGTGCCACCGGATGGGGACTAGCGGGAGTAGGCGAGCAGTACTTC
CATGWGLAGVGEQYF
>many|NA|TRBJ1-2|TRBV10-2
TGCGCCAGCAGTGAGAGGGGGGGGGCCTCTGGCTACACCTTC
CASSERGGASGYTF